Listed below are T cell receptor beta chains from one sample, sequenced in a study of long-term antiretroviral therapy in people with HIV. Using immunoSEQ multiplex PCR, the repertoire was profiled, and TCRdb retains in-frame clones only, with some absent. The table includes about 50,000 clones, around 80% detected once. Specimen: unsorted PBMCs, collected 0.8 years after starting antiretroviral therapy. The receptors derive from a woman between 18 and 29 years old with HIV. CDR3s include the opening cysteine and the closing phenylalanine or tryptophan. A D gene is named only where the DNA matches it firmly. Expanded clones get a size class; other rows say once, few or many, or leave the size out.

v_gene,d_gene,abundance,j_gene,CDR3nt,CDR3aa
TRBV7-9,TRBD2,once,TRBJ2-1,TGTGCCAGCAGGGTAGCGGGAGACTCCAATGAGCAGTTCTTC,CASRVAGDSNEQFF
TRBV7-8,-,once,TRBJ1-2,TGTGCCAGCAGTTTCGAAAGAGGGAACTATGGCTACACCTTC,CASSFERGNYGYTF
TRBV4-3,TRBD2,-,TRBJ2-1,TGCGCCAGCAGCCAAGAGATAGCGGGAGCCTCCAATGAGCAGTTCTTC,CASSQEIAGASNEQFF
TRBV27,-,-,TRBJ1-1,TGTGCCAGCAGTTTAGCGGTAGGATCGCCCCGTGAAGCTTTCTTT,CASSLAVGSPREAFF
TRBV18,-,-,TRBJ1-1,TGTGCCAGCTCACCGGGGCTGAACACTGAAGCTTTCTTT,CASSPGLNTEAFF
TRBV7-3,TRBD1,-,TRBJ1-2,TGTGCCGGCAGCTTAAACCCCACAGGGGGAGATGGCTACACCTTC,CAGSLNPTGGDGYTF
TRBV13,TRBD2,once,TRBJ2-7,TGTGCCAGCAGCTTACGGGGGGAATACGAGCAGTACTTC,CASSLRGEYEQYF
TRBV19,TRBD2,-,TRBJ2-7,TGTGCCAGTAGTCCACCAGGGGGACTAGCGGGACTCCTCTACGAGCAGTACTTC,CASSPPGGLAGLLYEQYF
TRBV27,TRBD1,once,TRBJ1-6,TGTGCCAGCAGTTTATTGTCAGGGGGTAATTCACCCCTCCACTTT,CASSLLSGGNSPLHF
TRBV29-1,TRBD1,-,TRBJ2-7,TGCAGCGTCCGGGACAGGGGCTACGAGCAGTACTTC,CSVRDRGYEQYF
TRBV14,-,-,TRBJ2-1,TGTGCCAGCCGGATAGCCGACGGAAGGGGGGAGATGGGCAATGAGCAGTTCTTC,CASRIADGRGEMGNEQFF
TRBV6-5,TRBD1,-,TRBJ2-7,TGTGCCAGCAGGGCTGGGACAGGGCCCCTCAACGAGCAGTACTTC,CASRAGTGPLNEQYF
TRBV19,TRBD2,-,TRBJ2-6,TGTGCCAGTAGTACCTCCGGGACGGGGGGGAGCTCTGGGGCCAACGTCCTGACTTTC,CASSTSGTGGSSGANVLTF
TRBV6-5,-,-,TRBJ1-2,TGTGCCAGCCCGTTTATCCTCGGCTATGGCTACACCTTC,CASPFILGYGYTF
TRBV5-1,-,few,TRBJ1-2,TGCGCCAGCAGCTTAGCTACTTCCCACGACTACACCTTC,CASSLATSHDYTF
TRBV6-5,TRBD2,-,TRBJ2-5,TGTGCCAGCAGTTACGATCTAGCGGGAGGAGAGACCCAGTACTTC,CASSYDLAGGETQYF
TRBV5-1,-,-,TRBJ2-7,TGCGCCAGCAGCCCGCCGCCAGGGACCTACGAGCAGTACTTC,CASSPPPGTYEQYF
TRBV7-9,TRBD1,-,TRBJ1-1,TGTGCCAGCAGTTATGGACAGGGGGCGAACCTCTACACTGAAGCTTTCTTT,CASSYGQGANLYTEAFF
TRBV28,-,-,TRBJ2-1,TGTGCCAGCAGTCTCCCGGACGGGAGATCCTACAATGAGCAGTTCTTC,CASSLPDGRSYNEQFF
TRBV10-3,-,-,TRBJ2-1,TGTGCCACCACAAACCCTCCCAGCGCAGCCTTATCCCGCAATGAGCAGTTCTTC,CATTNPPSAALSRNEQFF
TRBV6-1,-,-,TRBJ1-2,TGTGCCAGCAGTGAAGTAACCAGGGCGAGTGGCTACACCTTC,CASSEVTRASGYTF
TRBV7-8,TRBD1,-,TRBJ1-2,TGTGCCAGCAGCTTAAGATGGACAGGGGATGGCTACACCTTC,CASSLRWTGDGYTF
TRBV7-9,TRBD2,-,TRBJ2-7,TGTGCCAGCAGCCTTAGGGACGGGAGGGCATACGAGCAGTACTTC,CASSLRDGRAYEQYF
TRBV4-3,TRBD1,once,TRBJ2-7,TGCGCCAGCAGCCAAGTCCCAGGGGGCTTCTACGAGCAGTACTTC,CASSQVPGGFYEQYF
TRBV2,-,-,TRBJ2-5,TGTGCCAGCAGTGCTGCTTTAGGTGGGGAGACCCAGTACTTC,CASSAALGGETQYF
TRBV6-5,-,-,TRBJ1-2,TGTGCCAGCAGTTACTCGCCAGACAGGACGGATGGCTACACCTTC,CASSYSPDRTDGYTF
TRBV7-9,-,few,TRBJ2-1,TGTGCCAGCAGCTTAGATCTCCAGGGACCAAGAAATGAGCAGTTCTTC,CASSLDLQGPRNEQFF
TRBV14,TRBD2,once,TRBJ2-5,TGTGCCAGCAGCCAACTAAAAACGGGACTAGACGAGACCCAGTACTTC,CASSQLKTGLDETQYF
TRBV27,TRBD2,few,TRBJ2-5,TGTGCCAGCAGTTTCGGAGCGGGAATAGAGACCCAGTACTTC,CASSFGAGIETQYF
TRBV5-1,-,-,TRBJ1-2,TGCGCCAGCAAGTTCGGAAGGGAAAGGGGCTACACCTTC,CASKFGRERGYTF
TRBV2,-,-,TRBJ2-7,TGTGCCAGCAGTAACGGGGCCTCCTACGAGCAGTACTTC,CASSNGASYEQYF
TRBV9,TRBD1,-,TRBJ2-7,TGTGCCAGCAGCGATAGACCGGGACAGCCCTACGAGCAGTACTTC,CASSDRPGQPYEQYF
TRBV18,-,-,TRBJ2-2,TGTGCCAGCTCACCACTTCAAGATTCCACCGGGGAGCTGTTTTTT,CASSPLQDSTGELFF
TRBV2,-,-,TRBJ2-7,TGTGCCAGCAGACTAGTACTCGAGCAGTACTTC,CASRLVLEQYF